Here is one TCR beta chain with its context. There is no known antigen for this receptor. Nothing much larger sits one base from this clone, and base qualities are not available. These data originate in a study of blood T cell repertoires in COVID-19 (TCRdb year 2020). About the investigation overall: Samples from collaborators originated in the United States, Italy and Spain and spanned both the acute and convalescent phases of COVID-19. The repertoires were made available in a free public database intended to serve as a resource for research on the immune response to SARS-CoV-2. The sample metadata nearly always contained a de-identified subject ID, COVID-19 status, age in years and sex. The material from the prospective study consisted of cDNA or gDNA derived from T cells, B-cell-depleted T cells, or PBMCs. HLA class I and class II types, where available, came from metadata supplied by the sample provider rather than from assay-based typing. The samples were drawn from the first 160 participants of the ongoing ImmuneRACE study and from roughly 1,300 subjects provided by 6 global collaborators. Deeply sampled blood TCRbeta repertoires from subjects exposed to, actively infected with, or recovered from COVID-19 were included in the dataset. The paper as a whole reports these results and caveats: The quantity of clinical and demographic metadata differed by source and by participant and was supplied without curation.

Whole blood was collected in K2EDTA tubes by collaborating institutions according to the institutions' own protocols. For TCRbeta analysis, collaborators shipped samples as frozen whole blood, isolated PBMCs, or DNA extracted from either of those sample types. The immunoSEQ Assay, a bias-controlled multiplex PCR, was used to amplify TCRbeta CDR3 regions from genomic DNA. On the authors' methods: The number of nucleated cells in each sample was estimated by amplification of reference gene primers within the assay. To quantify the absolute abundance of each unique TCRbeta CDR3 rearrangement, sequence reads were collapsed and filtered. For each sample, productive Simpson clonality was calculated as the square root of Simpson's diversity index across productive rearrangements. The table comes from immuneACCESS by way of TCRdb, which keeps in-frame sequences with V and J called. Part of the clones is missing from these tables; in studies checked, under half for an unresolved V gene and the rest for unknown reasons. V and J calls and clone size come straight from that table; D and trimming were deduced from the DNA. The sample table records under 200,000 clones; about three quarters of these occur just once. Roughly 8.4% of the sample belongs to the ten largest clones.

The germline V gene yields SNHLY for CDR1 and FYNNEI for CDR2. The CDR3 has 15 amino acids, counting the end cysteine and phenylalanine. The read is trimmed to its CDR3 DNA, 45 bases read in frame from base 1. At the junction V is shortened by 5 bases and J by 3 bases; bases outside the gene matches: 5. The material sequenced was peripheral blood. The V and J segments used are TRBV2 and TRBJ2-2, and 8 bases in between align with TRBD1. This sequence originates from a man between 60 and 70 years old with acute or convalescent COVID-19. The sequenced DNA: TGTGCCAGCAGTTCGACAGGGGCTGACACCGGGGAGCTGTTTTTT. Translated, it reads CASSSTGADTGELFF.